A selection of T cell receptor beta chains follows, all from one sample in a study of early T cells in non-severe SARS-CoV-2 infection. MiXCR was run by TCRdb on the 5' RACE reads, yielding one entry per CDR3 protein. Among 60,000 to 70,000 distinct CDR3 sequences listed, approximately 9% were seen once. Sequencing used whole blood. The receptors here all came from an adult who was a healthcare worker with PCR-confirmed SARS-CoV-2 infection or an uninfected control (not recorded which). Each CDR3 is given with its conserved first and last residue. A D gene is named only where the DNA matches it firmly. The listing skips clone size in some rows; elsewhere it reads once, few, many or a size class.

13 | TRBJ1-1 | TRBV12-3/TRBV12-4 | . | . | CASSPYPQGEAFF | TGTGCCAGCAGTCCCTACCCTCAGGGGGAAGCTTTCTTT
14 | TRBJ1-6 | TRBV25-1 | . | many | CASSEIGLNSPLHF | TGTGCCAGCAGTGAAATAGGTCTTAATTCACCCCTCCACTTT
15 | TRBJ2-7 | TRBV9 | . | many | CASSPRDTGNYEQYF | TGTGCCAGCAGCCCAAGAGATACAGGGAACTACGAGCAGTACTTC
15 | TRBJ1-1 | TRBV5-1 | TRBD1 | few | CASSLTGGWRTEAFF | TGCGCCAGCAGCTTGACAGGGGGATGGAGGACTGAAGCTTTCTTT
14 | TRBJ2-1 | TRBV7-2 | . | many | CASCPDSLYNEQFF | TGTGCCAGCTGTCCGGACAGCCTTTACAATGAGCAGTTCTTC
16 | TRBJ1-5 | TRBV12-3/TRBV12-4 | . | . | CASSLDQGHSNQPQHF | TGTGCCAGCAGCCTTGACCAGGGGCATAGCAATCAGCCCCAGCATTTT
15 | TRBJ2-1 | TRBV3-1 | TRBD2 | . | CASSQERAGINEQFF | TGTGCCAGCAGCCAAGAGCGAGCGGGAATAAATGAGCAGTTCTTC
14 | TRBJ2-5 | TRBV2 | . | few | CASNPTRLQETQYF | TGTGCCAGCAACCCTACTAGACTCCAAGAGACCCAGTACTTC
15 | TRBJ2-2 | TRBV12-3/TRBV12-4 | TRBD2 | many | CASSSASGRGGELFF | TGTGCCAGCAGTTCAGCTAGCGGGAGAGGTGGGGAGCTGTTTTTT
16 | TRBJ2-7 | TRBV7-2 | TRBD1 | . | CASSLDYGTGPYEQYF | TGTGCCAGCAGCTTAGACTATGGGACAGGACCCTACGAGCAGTACTTC
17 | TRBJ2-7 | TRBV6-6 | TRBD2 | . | CASSYPWGSGPPYEQYF | TGTGCCAGCAGTTACCCCTGGGGTAGCGGGCCCCCCTACGAGCAGTACTTC
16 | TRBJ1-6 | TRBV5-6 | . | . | CASSFGGLGPNSPLHF | TGTGCCAGCAGCTTTGGGGGGCTCGGTCCTAATTCACCCCTCCACTTT
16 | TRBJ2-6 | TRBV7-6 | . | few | CASTNPEFAGANVLTF | TGTGCCAGCACCAACCCGGAGTTCGCTGGGGCCAACGTCCTGACTTTC
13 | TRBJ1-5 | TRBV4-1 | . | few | CASSRQSDQPQHF | TGCGCCAGCAGCCGGCAAAGTGACCAGCCCCAGCATTTT
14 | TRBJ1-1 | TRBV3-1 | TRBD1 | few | CASNQGQGTSEAFF | TGTGCCAGCAACCAGGGACAGGGAACAAGTGAAGCTTTCTTT
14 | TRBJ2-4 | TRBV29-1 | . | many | CSVEDPVAKNIQYF | TGCAGCGTTGAAGATCCGGTAGCCAAAAACATTCAGTACTTC
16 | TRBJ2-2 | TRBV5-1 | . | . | CASSLVPGPNTGELFF | TGCGCCAGCAGCTTGGTTCCGGGGCCGAACACCGGGGAGCTGTTTTTT
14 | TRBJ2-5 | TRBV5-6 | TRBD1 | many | CASSRDRGHGTQYF | TGTGCCAGCAGTAGGGACAGGGGGCACGGGACCCAGTACTTC
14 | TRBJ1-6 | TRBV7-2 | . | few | CASSLAQGSSPLHF | TGTGCCAGCAGCTTAGCGCAGGGGAGCTCACCCCTCCATTTT
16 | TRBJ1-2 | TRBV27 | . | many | CASSSSIEQALGGYTF | TGTGCCAGCAGTTCGTCAATAGAACAGGCCCTAGGAGGCTACACCTTC
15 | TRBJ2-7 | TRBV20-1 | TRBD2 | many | CSARDPASGSYEQYF | TGCAGTGCTAGAGATCCCGCTAGCGGGAGCTACGAGCAGTACTTC
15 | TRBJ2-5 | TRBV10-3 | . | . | CAIRDPLTSQETQYF | TGTGCCATCAGAGACCCATTGACTAGTCAAGAGACCCAGTACTTC